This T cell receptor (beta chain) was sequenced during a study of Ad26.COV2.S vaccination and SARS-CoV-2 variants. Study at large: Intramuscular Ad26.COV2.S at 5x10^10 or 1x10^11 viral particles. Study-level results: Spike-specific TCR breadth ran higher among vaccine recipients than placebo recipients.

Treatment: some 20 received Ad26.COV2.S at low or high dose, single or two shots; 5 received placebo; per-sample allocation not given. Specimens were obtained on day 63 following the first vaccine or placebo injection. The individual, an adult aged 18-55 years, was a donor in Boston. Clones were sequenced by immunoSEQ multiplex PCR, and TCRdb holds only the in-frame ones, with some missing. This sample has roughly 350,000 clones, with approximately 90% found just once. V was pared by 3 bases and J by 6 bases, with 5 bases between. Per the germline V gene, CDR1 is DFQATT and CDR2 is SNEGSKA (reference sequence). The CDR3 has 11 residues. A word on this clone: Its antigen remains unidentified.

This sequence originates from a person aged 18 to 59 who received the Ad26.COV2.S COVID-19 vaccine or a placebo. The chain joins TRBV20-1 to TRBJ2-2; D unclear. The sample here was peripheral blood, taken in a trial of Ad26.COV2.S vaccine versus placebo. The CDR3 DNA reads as TGCAGTGCTAGCCAGTCCGGGGAGCTGTTTTTT. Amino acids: CSASQSGELFF.